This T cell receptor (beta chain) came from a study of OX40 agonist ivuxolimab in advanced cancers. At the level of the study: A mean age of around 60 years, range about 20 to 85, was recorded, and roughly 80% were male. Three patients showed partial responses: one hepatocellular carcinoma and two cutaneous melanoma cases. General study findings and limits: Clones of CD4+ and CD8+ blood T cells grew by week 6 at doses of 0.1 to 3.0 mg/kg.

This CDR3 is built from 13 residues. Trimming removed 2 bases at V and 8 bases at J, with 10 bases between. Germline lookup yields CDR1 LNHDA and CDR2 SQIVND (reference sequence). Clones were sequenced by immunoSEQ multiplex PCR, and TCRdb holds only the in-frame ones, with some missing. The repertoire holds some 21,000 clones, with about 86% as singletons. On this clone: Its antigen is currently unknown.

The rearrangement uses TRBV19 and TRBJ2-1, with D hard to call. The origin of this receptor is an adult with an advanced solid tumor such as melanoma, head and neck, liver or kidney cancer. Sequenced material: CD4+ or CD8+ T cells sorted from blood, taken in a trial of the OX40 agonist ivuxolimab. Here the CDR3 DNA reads TGTGCCAGTAGTATATCTTCTACGGATGAGCAGTTCTTC. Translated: CASSISSTDEQFF.